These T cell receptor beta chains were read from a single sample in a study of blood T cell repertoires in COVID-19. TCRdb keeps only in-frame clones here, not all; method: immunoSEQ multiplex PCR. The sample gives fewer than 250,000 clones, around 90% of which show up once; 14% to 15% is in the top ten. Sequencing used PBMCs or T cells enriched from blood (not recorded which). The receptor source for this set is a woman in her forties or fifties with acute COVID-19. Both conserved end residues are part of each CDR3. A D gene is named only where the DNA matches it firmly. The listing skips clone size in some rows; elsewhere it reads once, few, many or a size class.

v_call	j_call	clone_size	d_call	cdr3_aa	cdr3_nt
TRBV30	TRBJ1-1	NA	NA	CAWEISGGNTEAFF	TGTGCCTGGGAGATCTCAGGAGGGAACACTGAAGCTTTCTTT
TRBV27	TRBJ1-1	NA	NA	CASSLASQMNTEAFF	TGTGCCAGCAGTTTAGCCTCCCAGATGAACACTGAAGCTTTCTTT
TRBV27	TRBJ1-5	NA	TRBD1	CASSRGQRYQPQHF	TGTGCCAGCAGCAGGGGGCAGAGGTATCAGCCCCAGCATTTT
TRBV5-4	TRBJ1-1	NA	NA	CASTDRGRGTEAFF	TGTGCCAGCACCGACCGGGGGAGAGGCACTGAAGCTTTCTTT
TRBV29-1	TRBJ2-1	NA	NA	CSVDRGLGEQFF	TGCAGCGTTGATCGCGGGCTGGGTGAGCAGTTCTTC
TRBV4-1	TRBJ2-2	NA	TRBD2	CASSLGLAGSPGELFF	TGCGCCAGCAGCCTCGGACTAGCGGGGAGCCCCGGGGAGCTGTTTTTT
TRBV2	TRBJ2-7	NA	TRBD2	CASSESGSGAPYEQYF	TGTGCCAGCAGTGAAAGTGGTAGCGGGGCTCCCTACGAGCAGTACTTC
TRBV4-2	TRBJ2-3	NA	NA	CASSRANTADTQYF	TGTGCCAGCAGCCGCGCAAATACCGCAGATACGCAGTATTTT
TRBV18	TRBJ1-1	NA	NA	CASSRGGRDTEAFF	TGTGCCAGCTCGCGGGGCGGGAGGGACACTGAAGCTTTCTTT
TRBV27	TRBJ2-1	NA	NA	CASSLTRSSYNEQFF	TGTGCCAGCAGTTTGACGAGGAGCTCCTACAATGAGCAGTTCTTC
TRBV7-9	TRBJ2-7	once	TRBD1	CASSWDSSYEQYF	TGTGCCAGCAGCTGGGACAGTTCCTACGAGCAGTACTTC
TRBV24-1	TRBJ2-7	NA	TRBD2	CATSGASGDEQYF	TGTGCCACCAGTGGGGCTAGCGGAGACGAGCAGTACTTC
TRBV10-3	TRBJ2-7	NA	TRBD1	CAIRGQGVYEQYF	TGTGCCATCAGGGGTCAGGGGGTTTACGAGCAGTACTTC
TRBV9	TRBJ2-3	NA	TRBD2	CASSGWLAGVGADTQYF	TGTGCCAGCAGCGGCTGGCTAGCGGGAGTAGGGGCAGATACGCAGTATTTT
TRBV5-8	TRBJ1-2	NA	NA	CASSLQGIGGYTF	TGTGCCAGCAGCTTACAGGGTATAGGCGGCTACACCTTC
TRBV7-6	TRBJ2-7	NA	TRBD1	CASSPRQGTPSPYEQYF	TGTGCCAGCAGCCCCCGACAGGGAACCCCCTCTCCCTACGAGCAGTACTTC
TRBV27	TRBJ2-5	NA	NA	CASSFGRAQETQYF	TGTGCCAGCAGTTTCGGGAGAGCGCAAGAGACCCAGTACTTC
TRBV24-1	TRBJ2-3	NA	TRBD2	CATSDGTSGRARDTQYF	TGTGCCACCAGTGATGGGACTAGCGGGAGGGCCAGAGATACGCAGTATTTT
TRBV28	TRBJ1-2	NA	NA	CASSSYLYGYTF	TGTGCCAGCAGTTCCTACTTATATGGCTACACCTTC
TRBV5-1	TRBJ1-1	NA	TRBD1	CASSLRQGARKNTEAFF	TGCGCCAGCAGCTTAAGACAGGGGGCCAGAAAGAACACTGAAGCTTTCTTT
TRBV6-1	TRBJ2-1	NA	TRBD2	CASSVAGGKSSYNEQFF	TGTGCCAGCAGTGTAGCGGGAGGGAAGAGCTCCTACAATGAGCAGTTCTTC
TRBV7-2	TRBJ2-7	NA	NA	CASSLVFRLSSYEQYF	TGTGCCAGCAGCTTAGTGTTCCGTCTATCCTCCTACGAGCAGTACTTC
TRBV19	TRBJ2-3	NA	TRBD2	CASSTIAGGTDTQYF	TGTGCCAGTAGTACTATCGCGGGGGGCACAGATACGCAGTATTTT
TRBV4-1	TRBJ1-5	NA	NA	CASSQEGQGYQPQHF	TGCGCCAGCAGCCAAGAAGGGCAGGGGTATCAGCCCCAGCATTTT
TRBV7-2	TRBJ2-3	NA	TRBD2	CASSTPAGGTDTQYF	TGTGCCAGCAGCACCCCAGCGGGAGGAACAGATACGCAGTATTTT